The rows below give T cell receptor beta chains drawn from one sample of a study of blood T cell repertoires in COVID-19. Sequencing was performed with immunoSEQ multiplex PCR; in TCRdb, only in-frame clones are kept and a portion is missing. Of 70,000 to 95,000 clones listed, approximately 90% are singletons. Sequenced material: peripheral blood. The source is a man in his fifties with COVID-19, enrolled during active disease. Each CDR3 is given with its conserved first and last residue. The order of the fields is V gene, clone size, D gene, J gene, CDR3 DNA, CDR3 protein. The D gene is left open where the match is weak. A row's size may be missing; if present it is once, few, many or a size class.

v_call: TRBV6-2/TRBV6-3; clone_size: NA; d_call: NA; j_call: TRBJ2-1; cdr3_nt: TGTGCCAGCAGTTACGATTCGCGGCGGGGTAATGAGCAGTTCTTC; cdr3_aa: CASSYDSRRGNEQFF
v_call: TRBV6-2/TRBV6-3; clone_size: NA; d_call: TRBD2; j_call: TRBJ2-3; cdr3_nt: TGTGCCAGCAGTGGTAGCGGGGCTAGCACAGATACGCAGTATTTT; cdr3_aa: CASSGSGASTDTQYF
v_call: TRBV5-1; clone_size: NA; d_call: NA; j_call: TRBJ2-3; cdr3_nt: TGCGCCAGCAATCCCCGAGCGACTAGCACAGATACGCAGTATTTT; cdr3_aa: CASNPRATSTDTQYF
v_call: TRBV5-5; clone_size: NA; d_call: NA; j_call: TRBJ2-7; cdr3_nt: TGTGCCAGCAGCCCCCACAGGGAAAGCCACGAGCAGTACTTC; cdr3_aa: CASSPHRESHEQYF
v_call: TRBV10-1; clone_size: NA; d_call: TRBD2; j_call: TRBJ2-2; cdr3_nt: TGCGCCAGCAGCGCGGGAGCCGGGGAGCTGTTTTTT; cdr3_aa: CASSAGAGELFF
v_call: TRBV12-5; clone_size: NA; d_call: NA; j_call: TRBJ2-1; cdr3_nt: TGTGCTAGTGGTTTGGTCTGGCCCCCCGGGAATGAGCAGTTCTTC; cdr3_aa: CASGLVWPPGNEQFF
v_call: TRBV5-1; clone_size: NA; d_call: NA; j_call: TRBJ2-2; cdr3_nt: TGCGCCAGCAGCTTACTCCGGGAAGGCGGGGAGCTGTTTTTT; cdr3_aa: CASSLLREGGELFF
v_call: TRBV10-1; clone_size: few; d_call: NA; j_call: TRBJ2-7; cdr3_nt: TGCGCCAGAAGAGGACACTTCAGGTACGAGCAGTACTTC; cdr3_aa: CARRGHFRYEQYF
v_call: TRBV5-5; clone_size: few; d_call: TRBD1; j_call: TRBJ1-1; cdr3_nt: TGTGCCAGCAGTAGACAGGGGGCAACTGAAGCTTTCTTT; cdr3_aa: CASSRQGATEAFF
v_call: TRBV10-3; clone_size: NA; d_call: TRBD2; j_call: TRBJ2-3; cdr3_nt: TGTGCCATCAGTAGCGGGAGAAGGACAGATACGCAGTATTTT; cdr3_aa: CAISSGRRTDTQYF
v_call: TRBV19; clone_size: once; d_call: TRBD1; j_call: TRBJ1-5; cdr3_nt: TGTGCCAGTACCGGGCAGGGGGGTTACCAGCCCCAGCATTTT; cdr3_aa: CASTGQGGYQPQHF
v_call: TRBV5-6; clone_size: NA; d_call: TRBD1; j_call: TRBJ2-5; cdr3_nt: TGTGCCAGCAGCGGGGACAGGACAGGGGAAGAGACCCAGTACTTC; cdr3_aa: CASSGDRTGEETQYF
v_call: TRBV11-2; clone_size: few; d_call: TRBD1; j_call: TRBJ1-2; cdr3_nt: TGTGCCAGCAGCACATTCCGGGACAGTGGCTATGGCTACACCTTC; cdr3_aa: CASSTFRDSGYGYTF
v_call: TRBV6-5; clone_size: NA; d_call: TRBD2; j_call: TRBJ2-5; cdr3_nt: TGTGCCAGCAGCGTAGCGGGAGAGACCCAGTACTTC; cdr3_aa: CASSVAGETQYF
v_call: TRBV10-3; clone_size: NA; d_call: NA; j_call: TRBJ2-2; cdr3_nt: TGTGCCATCATTAAGGGACTCGACCGGGAGCTGTTTTTT; cdr3_aa: CAIIKGLDRELFF
v_call: TRBV4-3; clone_size: NA; d_call: NA; j_call: TRBJ2-7; cdr3_nt: TGCGCCAGCAGCCAATCGCGACTAGGCTCCTACGAGCAGTACTTC; cdr3_aa: CASSQSRLGSYEQYF
v_call: TRBV5-4; clone_size: NA; d_call: TRBD2; j_call: TRBJ2-1; cdr3_nt: TGTGCCAGCAGCTTGGAGAGCGGCTTGGGAGGGCCCGGCAATGAGCAGTTCTTC; cdr3_aa: CASSLESGLGGPGNEQFF
v_call: TRBV4-3; clone_size: NA; d_call: NA; j_call: TRBJ2-7; cdr3_nt: TGCGCCAGCAGCCAAGATAACGGGGACTACGAGCAGTACTTC; cdr3_aa: CASSQDNGDYEQYF
v_call: TRBV2; clone_size: NA; d_call: NA; j_call: TRBJ2-2; cdr3_nt: TGTGCCAGCAAGTTCAGAGGGAACACCGGGGAGCTGTTTTTT; cdr3_aa: CASKFRGNTGELFF
v_call: TRBV29-1; clone_size: NA; d_call: NA; j_call: TRBJ1-1; cdr3_nt: TGCAGCGTCATCGCGGGCACTGAAGCTTTCTTT; cdr3_aa: CSVIAGTEAFF
v_call: TRBV18; clone_size: NA; d_call: TRBD2; j_call: TRBJ2-1; cdr3_nt: TGTGCCAGCTCACCGTTTGAGCTAGCGGGGGACAATGAGCAGTTCTTC; cdr3_aa: CASSPFELAGDNEQFF
v_call: TRBV11-2; clone_size: NA; d_call: TRBD2; j_call: TRBJ2-1; cdr3_nt: TGTGCCAGCAGCTTATGGTCTAGCGGGAACCCCACCGGGGACAATGAGCAGTTCTTC; cdr3_aa: CASSLWSSGNPTGDNEQFF
v_call: TRBV11-2; clone_size: once; d_call: TRBD2; j_call: TRBJ2-1; cdr3_nt: TGTGCCAGCACCATACTTAGCGGGAGGGTCAATGAGCAGTTCTTC; cdr3_aa: CASTILSGRVNEQFF
v_call: TRBV7-8; clone_size: NA; d_call: TRBD1; j_call: TRBJ2-7; cdr3_nt: TGTGCCAGCAGCTCGGGACAGGGGGATTTCTACGAGCAGTACTTC; cdr3_aa: CASSSGQGDFYEQYF
v_call: TRBV15; clone_size: NA; d_call: NA; j_call: TRBJ2-1; cdr3_nt: TGTGCCACCAGCAGAGTACCGCGAGAGGCGTTGGGGGGTAGGTACAATGAGCAGTTCTTC; cdr3_aa: CATSRVPREALGGRYNEQFF
v_call: TRBV29-1; clone_size: NA; d_call: TRBD1; j_call: TRBJ2-7; cdr3_nt: TGCAGCGGCGGACAGGGAGCCTACGAGCAGTACTTC; cdr3_aa: CSGGQGAYEQYF
v_call: TRBV6-5; clone_size: NA; d_call: TRBD1; j_call: TRBJ1-1; cdr3_nt: TGTGCCAGCAGCCGTCAACAGGGGACGAACACTGAAGCTTTCTTT; cdr3_aa: CASSRQQGTNTEAFF
v_call: TRBV30; clone_size: NA; d_call: NA; j_call: TRBJ2-4; cdr3_nt: TGTGCCTGGAGTGTACGGACTTTAGCCAAAAACATTCAGTACTTC; cdr3_aa: CAWSVRTLAKNIQYF
v_call: TRBV11-2; clone_size: NA; d_call: NA; j_call: TRBJ2-6; cdr3_nt: TGTGCCAGCACGTTCTCTGGGGCCAACGTCCTGACTTTC; cdr3_aa: CASTFSGANVLTF
v_call: TRBV15; clone_size: NA; d_call: NA; j_call: TRBJ2-3; cdr3_nt: TGTGCCACCAGCAGAGCGGGAGAGGGCACAGATACGCAGTATTTT; cdr3_aa: CATSRAGEGTDTQYF
v_call: TRBV20-1; clone_size: NA; d_call: TRBD1; j_call: TRBJ1-2; cdr3_nt: TGCAGTGCTAGTACAGGGGCGTCGTATGGCTACACCTTC; cdr3_aa: CSASTGASYGYTF
v_call: TRBV24-1; clone_size: NA; d_call: NA; j_call: TRBJ1-2; cdr3_nt: TGTGCCACCAGTGATTTCCCGACGGGGGGCTACACCTTC; cdr3_aa: CATSDFPTGGYTF
v_call: TRBV28; clone_size: NA; d_call: NA; j_call: TRBJ1-5; cdr3_nt: TGTGCCAGCGGGGCCTATAGCAATCAGCCCCAGCATTTT; cdr3_aa: CASGAYSNQPQHF
v_call: TRBV19; clone_size: NA; d_call: NA; j_call: TRBJ2-3; cdr3_nt: TGTGCCAGTAGTTCGTCCCAGGAAGCTGTTGCAGATACGCAGTATTTT; cdr3_aa: CASSSSQEAVADTQYF
v_call: TRBV6-2/TRBV6-3; clone_size: NA; d_call: NA; j_call: TRBJ2-7; cdr3_nt: TGTGCCAGCAGTTACAGGGGGAACTCCTACGAGCAGTACTTC; cdr3_aa: CASSYRGNSYEQYF
v_call: TRBV4-2; clone_size: NA; d_call: NA; j_call: TRBJ2-2; cdr3_nt: TGTGCCAGCAGGCTGGGGTCAGGGGCCGAGAACACCGGGGAGCTGTTTTTT; cdr3_aa: CASRLGSGAENTGELFF
v_call: TRBV18; clone_size: NA; d_call: NA; j_call: TRBJ1-3; cdr3_nt: TGTGCCAGCTCCCACCTTTCGAGTGACTCTGGAAACACCATATATTTT; cdr3_aa: CASSHLSSDSGNTIYF
v_call: TRBV6-2/TRBV6-3; clone_size: NA; d_call: NA; j_call: TRBJ2-4; cdr3_nt: TGTGCCAGCAGTTACTCGTACGGGTTTAGCATTCAGTACTTC; cdr3_aa: CASSYSYGFSIQYF
v_call: TRBV5-1; clone_size: NA; d_call: NA; j_call: TRBJ2-3; cdr3_nt: TGCGCCAGCAGCTTTGGGCCAAGCACAGATACGCAGTATTTT; cdr3_aa: CASSFGPSTDTQYF
v_call: TRBV28; clone_size: NA; d_call: TRBD1; j_call: TRBJ1-2; cdr3_nt: TGTGCCAGCCTTCTCAGGGGGACTTATGGCTACACCTTC; cdr3_aa: CASLLRGTYGYTF
v_call: TRBV12-3/TRBV12-4; clone_size: NA; d_call: NA; j_call: TRBJ2-4; cdr3_nt: TGTGCCAGCACCCCAGGGAATGGAGACATTCAGTACTTC; cdr3_aa: CASTPGNGDIQYF
v_call: TRBV5-6; clone_size: NA; d_call: NA; j_call: TRBJ2-7; cdr3_nt: TGTGCCAGCAGCTTGCCCGGGACAGAGCAGTACTTC; cdr3_aa: CASSLPGTEQYF
v_call: TRBV9; clone_size: NA; d_call: TRBD2; j_call: TRBJ2-3; cdr3_nt: TGTGCCAGCGGCGGGGCTAGCGGGAGCCCTAGCACAGATACGCAGTATTTT; cdr3_aa: CASGGASGSPSTDTQYF
v_call: TRBV10-3; clone_size: NA; d_call: NA; j_call: TRBJ2-3; cdr3_nt: TGTGCCATCAGCCCGGGGGACACAGATACGCAGTATTTT; cdr3_aa: CAISPGDTDTQYF
v_call: TRBV6-1; clone_size: NA; d_call: NA; j_call: TRBJ2-5; cdr3_nt: TGTGCCAGCAGTTTCAGTTTCCAAGAGACCCAGTACTTC; cdr3_aa: CASSFSFQETQYF
v_call: TRBV11-1; clone_size: NA; d_call: TRBD2; j_call: TRBJ2-7; cdr3_nt: TGTGCCAGCAGCCCGGGACTAGGGCTATACGAGCAGTACTTC; cdr3_aa: CASSPGLGLYEQYF
v_call: TRBV9; clone_size: NA; d_call: TRBD1; j_call: TRBJ1-3; cdr3_nt: TGTGCCAGCAGCCCAGGGGCCAGGGGGCTCGGAAACACCATATATTTT; cdr3_aa: CASSPGARGLGNTIYF
v_call: TRBV7-8; clone_size: NA; d_call: NA; j_call: TRBJ2-7; cdr3_nt: TGTGCCAGCAGCTTACTGGAGGGCCACGAGCAGTACTTC; cdr3_aa: CASSLLEGHEQYF
v_call: TRBV18; clone_size: NA; d_call: TRBD1; j_call: TRBJ1-2; cdr3_nt: TGTGCCAGCTCACCCCGGGACAGGGTCACCTATGGCTACACCTTC; cdr3_aa: CASSPRDRVTYGYTF
v_call: TRBV10-3; clone_size: NA; d_call: TRBD1; j_call: TRBJ1-2; cdr3_nt: TGTGCCATCACGACAGGGGTGGGTTATGGCTACACCTTC; cdr3_aa: CAITTGVGYGYTF
v_call: TRBV6-2/TRBV6-3; clone_size: NA; d_call: TRBD2; j_call: TRBJ2-5; cdr3_nt: TGTGCCAGCAGTTCCGGGACTAGCGACAGAGAGACCCAGTACTTC; cdr3_aa: CASSSGTSDRETQYF
v_call: TRBV7-3; clone_size: NA; d_call: TRBD1; j_call: TRBJ2-5; cdr3_nt: TGTGCCAGCAGCACCACAGGGGGATCGGGAGAGACCCAGTACTTC; cdr3_aa: CASSTTGGSGETQYF
v_call: TRBV7-2; clone_size: once; d_call: TRBD1; j_call: TRBJ1-4; cdr3_nt: TGTGCCAGCAGCTTATGGCAGGGGGGCCCCACTAATGAAAAACTGTTTTTT; cdr3_aa: CASSLWQGGPTNEKLFF
v_call: TRBV18; clone_size: NA; d_call: TRBD2; j_call: TRBJ2-5; cdr3_nt: TGTGCCAGCTCACCCTTGGGCAGCGGGATTGGAGAGACCCAGTACTTC; cdr3_aa: CASSPLGSGIGETQYF
v_call: TRBV7-9; clone_size: NA; d_call: NA; j_call: TRBJ1-2; cdr3_nt: TGTGCCAGCAGCCTAACGTCGGTCGACTATGGCTACACCTTC; cdr3_aa: CASSLTSVDYGYTF
v_call: TRBV7-9; clone_size: NA; d_call: TRBD1; j_call: TRBJ1-1; cdr3_nt: TGTGCCAGCAGCCTTTACCGACAGGGAGGAAACACTGAAGCTTTCTTT; cdr3_aa: CASSLYRQGGNTEAFF
v_call: TRBV28; clone_size: NA; d_call: NA; j_call: TRBJ2-2; cdr3_nt: TGTGCCAGCAGTTTCATCGGGGAGCTGTTTTTT; cdr3_aa: CASSFIGELFF
v_call: TRBV6-2/TRBV6-3; clone_size: few; d_call: TRBD1; j_call: TRBJ1-2; cdr3_nt: TGTGCCAGCAGTTTATCCATTGGACAGGATTCCTATGGCTACACCTTC; cdr3_aa: CASSLSIGQDSYGYTF
v_call: TRBV27; clone_size: NA; d_call: NA; j_call: TRBJ2-7; cdr3_nt: TGTGCCAGCAGTTTTGGAGGCAGCCGCGAGCAGTACTTC; cdr3_aa: CASSFGGSREQYF
v_call: TRBV7-9; clone_size: NA; d_call: TRBD1; j_call: TRBJ2-5; cdr3_nt: TGTGCCAGCAGCTTGCGGACAGGTTTGTGGGAGACCCAGTACTTC; cdr3_aa: CASSLRTGLWETQYF